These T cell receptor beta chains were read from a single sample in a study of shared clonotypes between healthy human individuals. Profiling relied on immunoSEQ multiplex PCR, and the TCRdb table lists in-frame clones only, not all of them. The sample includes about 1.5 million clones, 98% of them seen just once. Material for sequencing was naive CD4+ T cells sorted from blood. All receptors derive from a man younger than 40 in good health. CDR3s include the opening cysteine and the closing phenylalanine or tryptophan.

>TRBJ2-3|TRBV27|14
CASRPGQGKDTQYF
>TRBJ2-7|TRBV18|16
CASSPSRGKAHYEQYF
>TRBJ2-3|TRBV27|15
CASSLPSGGPMAQYF
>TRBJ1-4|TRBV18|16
CASSPIWDSPNEKLFF
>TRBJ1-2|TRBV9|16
CASSARPGKANYGYTF
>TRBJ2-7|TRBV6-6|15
CASSYTSGRAYEQYF
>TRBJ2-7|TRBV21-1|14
CASSHGTEAYEQYF
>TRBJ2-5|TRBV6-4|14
CASSPSGRGETQYF
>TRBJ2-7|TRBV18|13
CASSGQGLYEQYF
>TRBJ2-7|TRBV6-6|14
CASSETHSSYEQYF
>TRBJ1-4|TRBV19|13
CASSGVYNEKLFF
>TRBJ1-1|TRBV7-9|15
CASSPRSRGRTEAFF
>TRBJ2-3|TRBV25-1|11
CASSGGDTQYF
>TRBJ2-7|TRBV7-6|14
CASSRTSGSYEQYF
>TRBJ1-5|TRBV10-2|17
CASSGPPGSGRNQPQHF
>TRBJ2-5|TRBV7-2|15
CASSLASTGEETQYF
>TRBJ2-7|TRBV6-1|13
CASSPGGIWEQYF
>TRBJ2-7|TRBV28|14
CASSLWRSSYEQYF
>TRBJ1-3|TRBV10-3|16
CATAPFSEHSGNTIYF
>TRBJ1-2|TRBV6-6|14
CASSHIGEPYGYTF
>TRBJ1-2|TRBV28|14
CASSGQGPVYGYTF
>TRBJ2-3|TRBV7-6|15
CASSYRDRGTDTQYF
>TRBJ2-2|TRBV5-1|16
CASSLAVGVVTGELFF
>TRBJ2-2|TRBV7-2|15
CASRPPPGYTGELFF
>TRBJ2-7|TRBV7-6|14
CASSLGIGSYEQYF
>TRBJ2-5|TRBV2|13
CASRTPPAETQYF
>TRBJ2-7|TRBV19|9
CDRGNEQYF